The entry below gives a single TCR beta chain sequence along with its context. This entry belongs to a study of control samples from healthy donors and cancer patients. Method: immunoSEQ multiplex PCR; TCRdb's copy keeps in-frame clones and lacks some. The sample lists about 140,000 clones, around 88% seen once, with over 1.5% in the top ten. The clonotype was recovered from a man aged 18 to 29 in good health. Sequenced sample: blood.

This CDR3 is CASSQMLGEQYF. For the CDR3, the DNA is TGTGCCAGCAGCCAGATGCTAGGGGAGCAGTACTTC. The chain couples TRBV3-1 (or the pseudogene TRBV3-2) to TRBJ2-7; D remains unclear. Trimming removed 3 bases at V and 7 bases at J, with 10 bases between. CDR1 and CDR2 from the germline V gene are LGHDT and YNNKEL (reference sequence). This CDR3 contains 12 residues.